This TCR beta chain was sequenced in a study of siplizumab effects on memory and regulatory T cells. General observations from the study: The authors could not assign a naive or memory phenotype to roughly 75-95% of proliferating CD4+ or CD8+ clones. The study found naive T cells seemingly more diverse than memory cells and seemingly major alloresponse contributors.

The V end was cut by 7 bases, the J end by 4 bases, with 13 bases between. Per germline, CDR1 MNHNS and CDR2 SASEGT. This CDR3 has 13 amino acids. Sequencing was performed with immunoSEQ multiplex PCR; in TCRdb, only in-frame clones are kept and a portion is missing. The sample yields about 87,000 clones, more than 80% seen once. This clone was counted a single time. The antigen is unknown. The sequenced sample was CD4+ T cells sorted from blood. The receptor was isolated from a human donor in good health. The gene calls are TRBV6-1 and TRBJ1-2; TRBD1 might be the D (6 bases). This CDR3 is CASTDTGSYGYTF. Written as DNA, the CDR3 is TGTGCCAGCACGGACACAGGGAGCTATGGCTACACCTTC.